This T cell receptor beta chain is from a study of T cell repertoires in cytomegalovirus infection. General study results and limits: Based on cumulative public TCR beta family frequency, carriers of CMV plus the relevant HLA were identified.

Comment on this clonotype: What it binds is not known. This may be a read error, as it is one base from a much larger clone.

TCRdb reprocessed the reads via MiXCR and lists one record per CDR3 protein. The table has approximately 910,000 distinct CDR3 sequences, approximately 31% seen once; the top ten hold around 15%. Sequencing used cultured CD8+ T cells from PBMCs, obtained from culture after CMV antigen stimulation. The sequence came from a human donor in good health (CMV status not recorded). Some clones in this sample may be carry-over from other donors' samples.

The CDR3: CASSGTGYEQYV. The DNA of the CDR3 is TGTGCCAGCAGCGGGACAGGGTACGAGCAGTACGTC. The rearrangement uses TRBV7-6 and TRBJ2-7; 9 nucleotides agree with TRBD1. Germline V gene lookup returns CDR1 SGHVS and CDR2 FNYEAQ. Losses at the gene ends were 5 bases for V and 4 bases for J; bases not matched to a gene: 0. The CDR3 is 12 amino acids.